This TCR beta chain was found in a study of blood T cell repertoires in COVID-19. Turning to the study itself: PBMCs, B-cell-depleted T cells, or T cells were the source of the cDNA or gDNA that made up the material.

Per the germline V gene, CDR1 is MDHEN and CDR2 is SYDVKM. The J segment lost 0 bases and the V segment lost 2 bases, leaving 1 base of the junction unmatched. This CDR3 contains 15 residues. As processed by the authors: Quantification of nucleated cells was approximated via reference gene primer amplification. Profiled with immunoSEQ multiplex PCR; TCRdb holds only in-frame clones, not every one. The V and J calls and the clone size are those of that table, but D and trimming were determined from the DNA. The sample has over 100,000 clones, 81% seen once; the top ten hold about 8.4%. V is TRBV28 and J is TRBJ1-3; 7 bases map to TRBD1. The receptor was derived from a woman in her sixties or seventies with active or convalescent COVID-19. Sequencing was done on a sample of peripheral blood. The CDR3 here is CASSLGQVSGNTIYF. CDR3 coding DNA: TGTGCCAGCAGTTTAGGACAGGTCTCTGGAAACACCATATATTTT.